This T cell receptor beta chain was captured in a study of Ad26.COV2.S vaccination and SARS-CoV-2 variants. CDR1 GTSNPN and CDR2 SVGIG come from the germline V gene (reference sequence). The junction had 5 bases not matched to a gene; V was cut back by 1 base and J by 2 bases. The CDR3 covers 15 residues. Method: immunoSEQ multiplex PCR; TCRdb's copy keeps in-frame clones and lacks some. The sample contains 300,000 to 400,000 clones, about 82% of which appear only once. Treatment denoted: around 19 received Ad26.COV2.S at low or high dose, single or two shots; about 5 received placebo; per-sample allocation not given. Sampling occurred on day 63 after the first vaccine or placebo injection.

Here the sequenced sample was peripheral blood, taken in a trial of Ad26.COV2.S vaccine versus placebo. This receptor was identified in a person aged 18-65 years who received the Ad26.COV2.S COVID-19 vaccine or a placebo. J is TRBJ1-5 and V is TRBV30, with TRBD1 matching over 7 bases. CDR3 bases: TGTGCCTGGAGTGGCGACGGACAGGGCAATCAGCCCCAGCATTTT. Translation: CAWSGDGQGNQPQHF.